This T cell receptor beta chain was sequenced in a study of T cells in Graves' hyperthyroidism and ophthalmopathy. Study-level points and caveats: Ophthalmopathy was identified by the model a median 6.5 months ahead of onset. In the analysis, a 13 V-J model separated ophthalmopathy from stable hyperthyroidism.

This clonotype was seen more than once but under ten times. What it recognizes is unknown. Germline loops: CDR1 SGHVS, CDR2 FQNEAQ. The length of the CDR3 is 16 residues. Trimming pared 6 bases from V and 3 bases from J, leaving 15 bases between. Amplified TCR beta CDR3 regions came from RNA transcripts. HTBI primers were employed in a first-round RT-PCR of the TCR CDR3. TCRdb independently ran MiXCR on the multiplex PCR reads; one entry per CDR3 protein. The repertoire has approximately 620,000 distinct CDR3 sequences, more than 15% of them found once; the top ten carry about 3.5%. The specimen sequenced was blood. The chain carries TRBV7-8 and TRBJ2-6, with D perhaps given as TRBD1 or TRBD2 (5 bases each). The receptor comes from a woman between 40 and 55 years old with Graves' ophthalmopathy. The CDR3 is CASSSGWGIGANVLTF. In nucleotides, the CDR3 is TGTGCCAGCAGTTCAGGGTGGGGGATTGGGGCCAACGTCCTGACTTTC.